This paragraph covers one T cell receptor beta chain sequence. Which antigen it targets is not known. Per-nucleotide qualities are absent, and no much larger clonotype sits a single base away. Libraries were constructed by RT-PCR. Sequenced using an Illumina HiSeq 2500. In TCRdb, the public reads were trimmed at Q25 with fastp and aligned with MiXCR, with productive beta chains retained. Identical CDR3 proteins give one entry, which carries the most common genes and DNA. The sample contains just under 550,000 distinct CDR3 sequences, under 30% of them found a single time. The leading ten clones occupy about 3% of the sample. The data are from a study of response to subunit inactivated influenza vaccine (dated by TCRdb to 2017 to 2018). With regard to the full study: Deep quantitative T cell receptor repertoire profiling was used in the study to track responses to a trivalent subunit inactivated influenza vaccine. General conclusions and limits of the study: The authors proposed that each seasonal influenza vaccination may bring in only a limited number of new T cells.

The CDR3 runs 15 amino acids, cysteine and phenylalanine included. Of the read, only the CDR3 DNA is kept; its 45 bases are in frame from base 1. Looking up the germline V gene yields CDR1 SGHRS and CDR2 YFSETQ. V drops 0 bases and J drops 3 bases, leaving 10 bases in between. The same sample was also studied in work on T cells expressing NK-cell markers. The second investigation adds: TCR beta cDNA libraries were made by 5'RACE template switching that added a universal primer site and unique molecular identifiers. Three sorted T-cell subsets (CD3+CD56+NKG2C+, CD3+CD56+NKG2C- and CD3+CD56-NKG2C+) from several donors had their TCR beta-chain repertoires profiled. Seven of the eight sequenced donors were HCMV-seropositive and one was HCMV-seronegative. In several experiments an anti-gammadeltaTCR antibody was added to restrict sorting to alphabetaTCR-expressing T cells. For 5 or 6 donors, the dominant CD3+CD56+NKG2C+ clonotypes were among the top 10 CD8+ clonotypes and accounted for roughly 1.0-7.5% of CD8+ T cells. Those dominant clonotypes were again the most abundant among CD3+CD56-NKG2C+ cells in a few donors, at about 28.3-60.1%. Whether the expanded NKG2C-expressing T cell clones were specific for HCMV antigens was left unclear. The eight sequenced donors were randomly selected healthy volunteers, three men and five women. HCMV-specific IgG was detected in serum with a commercial ELISA kit to determine HCMV serostatus. Peripheral blood mononuclear cells were isolated from blood by Ficoll density gradient centrifugation. CD4+ and CD8+ T cells were isolated from PBMC by magnetic immunoseparation with Miltenyi isolation kits. cDNA synthesis was primed from the TCR beta constant segment, followed by two successive PCR amplification steps. Illumina HiSeq 2000/2500, MiSeq or NextSeq was used to sequence libraries as 2 x 150 bp reads. MIGEC handled demultiplexing of the reads and grouping by UMI, while MiTCR was used to assemble and quantify clonotypes. Only TCR cDNA sequences supported by at least two reads were kept to exclude erroneous sequences. The tcR package was used for downstream repertoire analysis, and clonotypes were matched across fractions by CDR3 nucleotide sequence plus V segment. VDJmatch was used to annotate antigen specificity against VDJdb, with one amino acid substitution in CDR3 allowed.

Material: CD4+ T cells sorted from PBMCs, obtained 11 to 12 days after vaccination. The receptor chain draws on TRBV5-1 and TRBJ2-1; TRBD2 is a weak D gene call, 6 bases matching. The source is a man aged 45-65 years who received an inactivated influenza vaccine. Donor details come from another sample of the same person, matched by shared clones. The sequenced DNA: TGCGCCAGCAGCTTGGGGGGGGAAAACTACAATGAGCAGTTCTTC. Its protein reads: CASSLGGENYNEQFF.